This TCR beta chain was identified during a study of T cell responses to AZD1222 COVID-19 vaccine. Study context: Pooling of second doses given at about 4 or about 12 weeks was done.

Profiled with immunoSEQ multiplex PCR; TCRdb holds only in-frame clones, not every one. The sample consists of roughly 100,000 clones, about 89% of them appearing once. Per the germline V gene, CDR1 is SGHRS and CDR2 is YFSETQ. The CDR3 extends over 13 amino acids. V lost 7 bases, J lost 0 bases, and 8 bases lay in between. Study-level points and caveats: Clonal diversity was possibly underestimated; the donors were predominantly white British and more often female. An increase in Spike-specific TCR breadth and depth was observed after two AZD1222 doses.

Details on this clone: Its matching antigen is unknown.

The receptor was derived from an adult in good health. The rearrangement joins TRBV5-1 to TRBJ2-1; D might be TRBD2 (5 bases). Material: peripheral blood, obtained on day 0 of AZD1222 vaccination. The CDR3: CASWGDSYNEQFF. As DNA, the CDR3 is TGCGCCAGCTGGGGAGACTCCTACAATGAGCAGTTCTTC.